These 23 T cell receptor beta chains were sequenced from one sample in a study of T cell repertoires in cytomegalovirus infection. Via MiXCR, TCRdb re-called the reads, giving one row per CDR3 protein. Here the sample spans roughly 920,000 distinct CDR3 sequences, about a third being singletons. The antigens of these receptors remain unknown. The sequences come from cultured CD8+ T cells from PBMCs, collected from culture after CMV antigen stimulation. The receptors were gathered from a human donor in good health (CMV status not recorded). Some clones in this sample may be carry-over from other donors' samples.

The rearrangement uses TRBV18 and TRBJ2-7; 7 bases are shared with TRBD1. Germline-derived CDR1 and CDR2 are KGHSH and LQKENI. The J segment lost 5 bases and the V segment lost 5 bases, leaving 6 bases of the junction unmatched. The CDR3 contains 13 residues. CDR3 coding DNA: TGTGCCAGCTCAGTCTCCGGGACAGACGAGCAGTACTTC. It translates to CASSVSGTDEQYF.

This clonotype has more than one count but fewer than ten. This chain links TRBV27 with TRBJ1-5; no firm D call. Looked up from germline, CDR1 is MNHEY and CDR2 is SMNVEV (reference sequence). Between the trimmed V and J ends, which lost 4 bases and 0 bases, there was a span of 19 bases. CDR3 length: 18 residues. CDR3 sequence reads: CASSSTTPPPYSNQPQHF. The CDR3 DNA is TGTGCCAGCAGTTCCACTACTCCACCCCCTTATAGCAATCAGCCCCAGCATTTT.

The V and J genes are TRBV29-1 and TRBJ2-5; D call uncertain. Germline values: CDR1 SQVTM, CDR2 ANQGSEA. Trimming pared 2 bases from V and 2 bases from J, leaving 15 bases between. The CDR3 is 15 amino acids. DNA for the CDR3: TGCAGCGTTGAAAGAGTGTCCGACGGACAAGAGACCCAGTACTTC. This gives the protein CSVERVSDGQETQYF.

This clonotype came up a few times. A read error may be the cause here, since a much bigger clone is one base away. The chain employs TRBV12-3 or TRBV12-4 and TRBJ2-3; 7 bases are shared with TRBD1. J gave up 1 base and V 7 bases, and 5 bases lay outside the gene matches. The CDR3 runs 14 residues. The chain's CDR3 is CASTPGQRTDTQYF. For the CDR3, the DNA is TGTGCCAGCACCCCGGGACAGCGCACAGATACGCAGTATTTT.

The table lists this clonotype with many counts. The CDR3 bases are TGTGCCAGCAGCTTAGGACTTTACACCGGGGAGCTGTTTTTT. Its protein is CASSLGLYTGELFF. The chain carries TRBV7-3 and TRBJ2-2, with D tentatively TRBD2 (5 bases). This CDR3 is 14 amino acids long. The V gene's germline CDR1 is SGHTA and CDR2 FQGTGA. V was pared by 2 bases and J by 3 bases, with 7 bases between.

There are a few counts of this clonotype. V usage is TRBV7-9 and J usage is TRBJ1-2; D gene uncertain. This CDR3 spans 9 amino acids. CDR1 SEHNR and CDR2 FQNEAQ come from the germline V gene (reference sequence). V dropped 5 bases and J dropped 9 bases, with 4 bases sitting between them. This CDR3 reads CASSGSYTF. The DNA of the CDR3 is TGTGCCAGCAGCGGGAGCTACACCTTC.

This clonotype was seen a few times. This chain joins TRBV4-1 and TRBJ2-7; 9 bases align to TRBD2. The germline V gene has CDR1 MGHRA and CDR2 YSYEKL. After removal of 1 base from V and 2 bases from J, the junction contained 3 bases not matched to a gene. The CDR3 length is 15 residues. CDR3 bases: TGCGCCAGCAGCCAAGTTTCTAGCGGGGCCTACGAGCAGTACGTC. This translates into CASSQVSSGAYEQYV.

This clonotype was counted between two and nine times. The chain carries TRBV6-5 and TRBJ2-7; maybe TRBD1 (6 bases). CDR1 is MNHEY, CDR2 SVGAGI, per germline. This CDR3 comprises 15 residues. The ends were cut back, 0 bases at V and 2 bases at J, with 11 bases in the middle. The CDR3 sequence: CASSYSAGDTYEQYF. The CDR3 region has the DNA TGTGCCAGCAGTTACTCTGCAGGGGACACCTACGAGCAGTACTTC.

This clonotype has a handful of counts. The J gene is TRBJ1-2, the V gene TRBV4-1; D is possibly TRBD1 (5 bases). Germline-derived CDR1 and CDR2 are MGHRA and YSYEKL. This CDR3 has 15 residues. The ends were cut back, 3 bases at V and 6 bases at J, with 17 bases in the middle. The CDR3 sequence: CASSHPREGINGYTF. CDR3 coding DNA: TGCGCCAGCAGCCACCCCAGGGAGGGAATTAATGGCTACACCTTC.

This clonotype was observed a few times. The chain combines TRBV5-6 with TRBJ2-1; 8 bases line up with TRBD2. CDR1 and CDR2 (germline): SGHDT, YYEEEE. The CDR3 has 17 amino acids. Germline trimming cut 2 bases from V and 4 bases from J; bases unmatched to any gene: 11. The CDR3 bases are TGTGCCAGCAGCTTAATGGCGGCGGGGGGACTTTACAATGAGCAGTTCTTC. This translates into CASSLMAAGGLYNEQFF.

This clonotype has ten or more counts. CDR3 in amino acids: CASSRKGTGDQETQYF. The CDR3 bases are TGTGCCAGCAGCCGGAAGGGGACAGGGGACCAAGAGACCCAGTACTTC. This chain uses TRBV7-9 with TRBJ2-5, with 10 bases lining up with TRBD1. CDR3 size: 16 residues. The germline gives CDR1 SEHNR, CDR2 FQNEAQ (reference sequence). The V gene end was trimmed by 5 bases and the J gene end by 0 bases; junction bases not matched to a gene: 6.

The rearrangement joins TRBV9 to TRBJ2-3, with 7 positions matching TRBD1. The germline V gene encodes CDR1 SGDLS and CDR2 YYNGEE. J lost 9 bases, V lost 3 bases, and 16 bases had no gene match. The CDR3 has 16 amino acids. CDR3 nucleotide sequence: TGTGCCAGCAGCGGGTCGACAGGGCGAGATCTAGGCACGCAGTATTTT. It yields the protein CASSGSTGRDLGTQYF.

Only a few counts were recorded for this clonotype. V gene TRBV7-4 combines with J gene TRBJ2-3; 9 positions match TRBD1. This CDR3 is built from 15 residues. Germline lookup yields CDR1 SGHVT and CDR2 SQSDAQ. V gave up 11 bases and J gave up 1 base; unmatched junction bases: 10. The DNA for the CDR3 is TGTGCCGTGGCAGGGGACAGGGAAGGCACAGATACGCAGTATTTT. Translation gives CAVAGDREGTDTQYF.

As to this clonotype: Germline is not matched at one junction end, which may reflect a read error. J is TRBJ1-2 and V is TRBV5-4; D ambiguous. The CDR3 extends over 15 amino acids. Germline CDR1 and CDR2: SGHNT and YYREEE (reference sequence). In DNA form, the CDR3 reads TGTGCCAGCAGCCCGTCGACGGAACCGAGCTATGACTACACCTTC. Translated: CASSPSTEPSYDYTF.

This clonotype was picked up many times. This sequence joins TRBV19 and TRBJ1-6; the D is unclear. V lost 6 bases and J lost 9, with 21 bases in between. This CDR3 has 16 amino acids. Germline V gene lookup returns CDR1 LNHDA and CDR2 SQIVND (reference sequence). Written as DNA, the CDR3 is TGTGCCAGTAGCGACGCTCGAGCCTCCGCGTTTTCACCCCTCCACTTT. Translated, it gives CASSDARASAFSPLHF.

This clonotype showed up just a few times. This chain joins TRBV7-2 and TRBJ1-4; possible D gene TRBD1, 6 bases. The germline V and J ends were trimmed by 5 bases and 8 bases, with 18 bases remaining between them. The CDR3 runs to 15 residues. The germline V gene encodes CDR1 SGHTA and CDR2 FQGNSA. CDR3 sequence: CASSLTGQAGEKLFF. The CDR3 coding sequence is TGTGCCAGCAGCCTTACAGGGCAAGCCGGAGAAAAACTGTTTTTT.

In regard to this clonotype: Germline and junction disagree at one end, which may indicate a read error. The chain joins TRBV5-3 to TRBJ1-5; D remains unclear. TRBV5-3 is an open reading frame whose function is uncertain. CDR3 size: 16 residues. For the CDR3, the DNA is TGTGCCAGCAGCTTGGCCGAGGGTTATAGCAATCAGTCCCAGCATTTT. Translating it yields CASSLAEGYSNQSQHF.

A few counts support this clonotype. This chain connects TRBV12-3 or TRBV12-4 to TRBJ2-2; 10 bases are a match to TRBD1. The J segment lost 0 bases and the V segment lost 3 bases, leaving 25 bases of the junction unmatched. This CDR3 has 24 amino acids. The CDR3: CASSFSLEIMQPGQGNSNTGELFF. The CDR3 nucleotides read TGTGCCAGCAGTTTTTCTCTGGAGATTATGCAACCGGGACAGGGGAACTCGAACACCGGGGAGCTGTTTTTT.

This clonotype was picked up many times. This sequence joins TRBV7-9 and TRBJ1-4; 7 bases agree with TRBD1. The CDR3 is made up of 14 amino acids. V trimming: 3 bases; J trimming: 8 bases; junction bases outside the gene matches: 6. Germline V CDR1 and CDR2: SEHNR, FQNEAQ (reference sequence). CDR3: CASSFDRAWEKLFF. CDR3 nucleotide sequence: TGTGCCAGCAGCTTCGACAGGGCTTGGGAAAAACTGTTTTTT.

This clonotype was detected ten times or more. The rearrangement links TRBV7-8 to TRBJ2-7; weak D call: TRBD1 (7 bases). The germline V gene encodes CDR1 SGHVS and CDR2 FQNEAQ. With 2 bases removed from V and 0 bases from J, the gap between germline ends came to 11 bases. This CDR3 comprises 15 residues. The CDR3 here is CASSLPGGNSYEQYF. The CDR3 DNA follows: TGTGCCAGCAGCTTACCAGGGGGGAACTCCTACGAGCAGTACTTC.

This clonotype has just a few counts. The V call is TRBV6-2 or TRBV6-3, the J call TRBJ2-7, with D perhaps matching TRBD1 (6 bases). The CDR3 contains 14 residues. V lost 2 bases to trimming and J lost 3 bases, with 11 bases between them. CDR1 is MNHEY, CDR2 SVGEGT, per germline. In nucleotides, the CDR3 is TGTGCCAGCAGTTACATCGGGACATTCTACGAGCAGTACGTC. It is translated as CASSYIGTFYEQYV.

This clonotype occurred a few times. V gene TRBV12-3 or TRBV12-4 combines with J gene TRBJ1-2, with 8 bases matching TRBD1. The CDR3 has 13 amino acids. The V and J ends lost 5 bases and 8 bases, in that order; junction bases with no gene match: 7. CDR3 in DNA: TGTGCCAGCAGTCCGACAGGGGCCTGGGGCTACACCTTC. Protein sequence: CASSPTGAWGYTF.

The rearrangement links TRBV5-1 to TRBJ2-1, with a weak D call TRBD1 (5 bases). Germline CDR1 and CDR2: SGHRS and YFSETQ. V was cut by 2 bases and J by 0 bases, with 9 bases left in between. The CDR3 has 15 residues. The CDR3 nucleotides are TGCGCCAGCAGCTTCTGGACAATCTCCTACAATGAGCAGTTCTTC. This sequence encodes CASSFWTISYNEQFF.